Detailed here is one T cell receptor beta chain. Its antigen is not yet known. The input lacks base qualities; no much larger clone sits a single base away. The library was generated by RT-PCR. These reads were obtained on an Illumina HiSeq 2500. TCRdb reprocessing: public reads trimmed at Q25 with fastp, clones called with MiXCR, in-frame beta chains kept. Each record represents a unique CDR3 protein, reported with the most common genes and DNA among its rows. The sample table shows around 300,000 distinct CDR3 sequences, and 20% to 25% are seen once. The ten largest clones take up approximately 10% of the sample. The entry originates in a study of response to subunit inactivated influenza vaccine (dated by TCRdb to 2016 to 2019). About the study as a whole: To follow how T cells responded to a trivalent subunit inactivated influenza vaccine, the researchers relied on deep quantitative profiling of the T cell receptor repertoire. Results and caveats for the whole study, not just this receptor: The authors proposed that each seasonal influenza vaccination may bring in only a limited number of new T cells.

The CDR3 contains 15 residues, cysteine and phenylalanine counted. Just CDR3 DNA is preserved here, 45 bases in frame from base 1. Trimming accounts for 5 bases at V and 10 bases at J, while the number of junction bases matched to no gene is 11. From the germline V gene, CDR1 is SQVTM and CDR2 is ANQGSEA. This chain joins TRBV29-1 to TRBJ2-1; TRBD2 agrees with 13 junctional bases. The sample here was PBMCs from blood, taken about 19 months after vaccination. The clonotype was recovered from a man between 50 and 75 years old who received an inactivated influenza vaccine. Donor details come from another sample of the same person, matched by shared clones. The bases are TGCAGCGTTTACGGGACTAGCGGGACTTATGGCGAGCAGTTCTTC. This translates into CSVYGTSGTYGEQFF.